This paragraph covers one T cell receptor beta chain sequence. Its target is unknown. The data originate from a study of cytomegalovirus exposure and HLA in healthy donors. General study results and limits: In a later analysis, CMV-associated beta chains were mostly HLA-associated, it appeared. The records held CMV serostatus as the only immune exposure information. It was likely that a cluster of highly shared sequence variants was a sequencing artifact.

The ends lost 5 bases at V and 3 bases at J; junction bases unmatched: 6. CDR1 and CDR2 (germline): SEHNR, FQNEAQ (reference sequence). The CDR3 runs to 14 residues. The study ran its PCR with 60 Vbeta and 13 Jbeta primers. TCRdb keeps only in-frame clones here, not all; method: immunoSEQ multiplex PCR. The sample shows 100,000 to 150,000 clones, roughly four fifths of them seen only once. The gene calls are TRBV7-9 and TRBJ2-5, with 7 bases identical to TRBD1. The receptor's source is a male donor in good health and CMV-seropositive. Material for sequencing was PBMCs. CDR3 in amino acids: CASSPGTVEETQYF. CDR3 in DNA: TGTGCCAGCAGCCCCGGGACAGTCGAAGAGACCCAGTACTTC.